What follows is one TCR beta chain and its context. What it binds is unknown. The data derive from a study of Graves' ophthalmopathy and Graves' hyperthyroidism. Study-wide results and limits: The model flagged ophthalmopathy progression at approximately 70% sensitivity and 72.22% specificity.

This CDR3 region has 18 residues. Germline V gene lookup returns CDR1 LGHNA and CDR2 YNFKEQ. V was pared by 4 bases and J by 0 bases, with 19 bases between. The TCR beta CDR3 regions underwent amplification from RNA transcripts. A first-round RT-PCR used HTBI primers, followed by a second-round multiplex PCR. From the multiplex PCR reads, TCRdb called clonotypes with MiXCR, one entry per CDR3 protein. The table has 500,000 to 700,000 distinct CDR3 sequences, 22% seen once. The sample consisted of peripheral blood. The receptor was isolated from a woman aged 18-35 years with stable Graves' hyperthyroidism. Some clones in this sample may be carry-over from other donors' samples. The chain uses TRBV4-2 and TRBJ1-5; a possible D gene is TRBD1 (5 bases). This CDR3 is CASSPTGTWVLSNQPQHF. CDR3 nucleotide sequence: TGTGCCAGCAGCCCCACCGGGACGTGGGTCCTTAGCAATCAGCCCCAGCATTTT.